This T cell receptor beta chain originates from a study of TIL therapy for anti-PD-1-resistant metastatic lung cancer. Study context: Tumors carried a median roughly 1.5 non-synonymous mutations per megabase.

Whole-study results and caveats: Many TIL product clones were absent from baseline tumor, suggesting clonal contraction. Patients were highly selected, enriched for treatment-naive, never-smoker and oncogene-addicted cases.

A note on this clone: Antigen specificity is unknown.

The time point denotes: pre-treatment sample, taken before nivolumab and TIL therapy. Tumor tissue came from excised metastases, mostly pleural nodules or supraclavicular lymph nodes. The immunoSEQ assay was v3. Repertoires were generated with immunoSEQ multiplex PCR, while TCRdb's copy carries only in-frame clones and drops some. The sample lists about 50,000 clones, about two thirds occurring once. From germline, CDR1 is MNHNS and CDR2 SASEGT. V lost 3 bases and J lost 5; bases outside the gene matches: 5. The CDR3 spans 14 residues. J is TRBJ2-5 and V is TRBV6-1; 8 nucleotides match TRBD1. The sequence came from a person between 25 and 79 years old with non-small cell lung cancer. The sample here was tumor tissue, taken at baseline. The DNA for the CDR3 is TGTGCCAGCAGTGAGGACAGGGCATATGAGACCCAGTACTTC. It translates to CASSEDRAYETQYF.